What follows are 14 T cell receptor beta chains derived from one specimen sequenced in a study of cytomegalovirus exposure and HLA in healthy donors. Primers included in the PCR were 60 Vbeta and 13 Jbeta primers. Method: immunoSEQ multiplex PCR; TCRdb's copy keeps in-frame clones and lacks some. The sample carries some 150,000 clones, over 75% recorded once. Sequencing was done on a sample of PBMCs. These receptors came from a man younger than 45 in good health and CMV-seropositive.

Here the CDR3 DNA reads TGCGCCAGCAGCCGAACGGGACAGTCCTACAATGAGCAGTTCTTC. Translated: CASSRTGQSYNEQFF. The J gene is TRBJ2-1, the V gene TRBV5-1, with TRBD1 matching 7 bases. The germline CDR1 and CDR2 sequences are SGHRS and YFSETQ. The CDR3 runs to 15 residues. V lost 4 bases to trimming and J lost 1 base; unmatched junction nucleotides: 5.

V and J are TRBV11-2 and TRBJ2-5; 8 nucleotides match TRBD2. Germline V CDR1 and CDR2: SGHAT, FQNNGV. J lost 9 bases, V lost 6 bases, and 9 bases had no gene match. The CDR3 has 13 amino acids. Here the CDR3 reads CASRGTRILAQYF. The CDR3 bases are TGTGCCAGCAGAGGGACTAGGATTCTAGCCCAGTACTTC.

The chain is built from TRBV4-3 and TRBJ1-1; D unclear. This CDR3 has 14 residues. Looked up from germline, CDR1 is LGHNA and CDR2 is YSLEER. Trimming stripped 1 base from V and 0 bases from J, with 6 bases between. CDR3 amino acids: CASSQGTVNTEAFF. The CDR3 bases are TGCGCCAGCAGCCAAGGGACTGTGAACACTGAAGCTTTCTTT.

J is TRBJ2-7 and V is TRBV11-2; the match to TRBD1 covers 7 bases. V was clipped by 0 bases and J by 9 bases; unmatched bases: 5. The CDR3 length is 13 residues. The germline CDR1 and CDR2 sequences are SGHAT and FQNNGV. CDR3 residues: CASSLDRGSMQYF. The CDR3 bases are TGTGCCAGCAGCTTAGACAGGGGGTCGATGCAGTACTTC.

This clone was seen just once. The chain recombines TRBV5-1 with TRBJ2-6; 9 nucleotides line up with TRBD1. Germline loops: CDR1 SGHRS, CDR2 YFSETQ. Trimming took 2 bases from V and 2 from J; bases not matched to a gene: 5. The CDR3 sequence is 17 residues long. The chain's CDR3 is CASSFIQGATGANVLTF. The CDR3 DNA is TGCGCCAGCAGCTTTATACAGGGGGCGACTGGGGCCAACGTCCTGACTTTC.

The chain carries TRBV25-1 and TRBJ2-1, with 10 bases fitting TRBD1. From germline, CDR1 is MGHDK and CDR2 SYGVNS. The CDR3 length is 14 residues. V shed 4 bases and J 9 bases; nucleotides not matched to a gene: 6. The CDR3 coding sequence is TGTGCCAGCAGTGGGGGACAGGGGACGATTGAGCAGTTCTTC. Protein product: CASSGGQGTIEQFF.

The count of this clone is one. The chain combines TRBV5-8 with TRBJ2-7; 10 nucleotides line up with TRBD1. The CDR3 consists of 13 residues. V was clipped by 3 bases and J by 3 bases; unmatched bases: 0. Germline assignment: CDR1 SGHTS and CDR2 YDEGEE. The CDR3 DNA reads TGTGCCAGCAGCTGGGACAGGGGCTACGAGCAGTACTTC. This translates into CASSWDRGYEQYF. Drawing the rest from reference TRBV5-8 and TRBJ2-7, the complete variable domain is EAGVTQSPTHLIKTRGQQATLRCSPISGHTSVYWYQQALGLGLQFLLWYDEGEERNRGNFPPRFSGRQFPNYSSELNVNALELEDSALYLCASSWDRGYEQYFGPGTRLTVT.

The CDR3 nucleotides read TGTGCCAGCAGCCCCGGAGGGGAAACAGATACGCAGTATTTT. Protein product: CASSPGGETDTQYF. The gene calls are TRBV11-1 and TRBJ2-3, with D possibly being TRBD2 (6 bases). This CDR3 is 14 amino acids long. The V and J ends lost 5 bases and 3 bases respectively, with 12 bases between them. The V gene's germline CDR1 is SGHAT and CDR2 FQDESV (reference sequence).

The rearrangement links TRBV5-1 to TRBJ2-2, with D perhaps TRBD2 (5 bases). The CDR3 runs to 15 residues. V lost 0 bases and J lost 4, with 10 bases in between. CDR1 is SGHRS and CDR2 is YFSETQ in the germline V gene. CDR3 residues: CASSLALAGTGELFF. The DNA of the CDR3 is TGCGCCAGCAGCTTGGCGCTAGCTGGCACCGGGGAGCTGTTTTTT.

The chain combines TRBV5-1 with TRBJ1-2; D is unclear. CDR3 length: 13 residues. Germline V CDR1 and CDR2: SGHRS, YFSETQ. V lost 3 bases and J 8 bases, leaving 14 bases between the germline ends. CDR3 region: CASSYVTGPGYTF. CDR3 DNA sequence: TGCGCCAGCAGCTACGTCACTGGGCCCGGCTACACCTTC.

This chain connects TRBV30 to TRBJ2-7, with a possible D match to TRBD1 (6 bases). Trimming cost V 0 bases and J 3 bases, with 18 bases left between them. There are 16 residues in the CDR3. Germline V gives CDR1 GTSNPN, CDR2 SVGIG (reference sequence). In DNA, the CDR3 is TGTGCCTGGAGTGTACGCAGTGACAGGCTATTCTACGAGCAGTACTTC. This sequence encodes CAWSVRSDRLFYEQYF.

The chain combines TRBV6-4 with TRBJ2-3; 12 bases line up with TRBD2. Germline assignment: CDR1 MRHNA and CDR2 SNTAGT. The CDR3 is 14 residues long. The V and J ends lost 4 bases and 6 bases, in that order; junction bases with no gene match: 2. Here the CDR3 reads CASSGLAGVDTQYF. Written as DNA, the CDR3 is TGTGCCAGCAGTGGACTAGCGGGAGTGGATACGCAGTATTTT.

The genes are TRBV11-2 and TRBJ2-3, with 10 bases that match TRBD2. Germline V lookup: CDR1 SGHAT, CDR2 FQNNGV. The CDR3 spans 15 residues. V shed 5 bases and J 1 base; nucleotides not matched to a gene: 3. The CDR3: CASSLTSGGTDTQYF. DNA of the CDR3: TGTGCCAGCAGCCTCACTAGCGGGGGCACAGATACGCAGTATTTT.

This clone has more than one count but fewer than ten. The CDR3 is CASRPGTESLSNQPQHF. The CDR3 nucleotides read TGTGCCAGCCGTCCCGGGACAGAGTCCCTTAGCAATCAGCCCCAGCATTTT. This chain uses TRBV19 with TRBJ1-5, with 7 positions matching TRBD1. Trimming took 9 bases from V and 0 from J; bases not matched to a gene: 14. This CDR3 contains 17 residues. The germline V gene encodes CDR1 LNHDA and CDR2 SQIVND (reference sequence).